What follows describes a single T cell receptor beta chain. Its antigen is unknown. Base qualities are not at hand, and no much larger clone is one base apart. TCR CDR3 regions were amplified from genomic DNA by multiplex PCR using the deep immunoSEQ assay. For each cell subset, the extracted genomic DNA was distributed evenly across all wells of several immunoSEQ 96-well plates, and each plate served as one replicate. Each replicate PCR for sorted subsets received about 180 ng genomic DNA, equal to roughly 30,000 T cell genomes. The purified libraries were quantified using a Qubit 3.0 fluorometer, sized with a Bioanalyzer 2100, and then quantified again using the KAPA Library Quantification kit. A separate single-read 150-cycle Illumina NextSeq 550 flow cell was used to sequence each immunoSEQ 96-well plate. As for the original processing: Because only junctional sequences without quality scores were contained in the immunoSEQ output, filtering matching that applied to full-length reads could not be performed. Sequences were annotated with PyIR, a Python wrapper for IgBLAST v1.9, using IMGT germline references to assign V/J genes and CDR3. Any read was removed if the V/J assignment was weak (E-value above 1e-6), the CDR3 was missing, or the read contained stop codons, out-of-frame junctions, or ambiguous translated residues. V3J clonotypes were defined by identical inferred V gene, J gene, and CDR3 amino acid sequence. Percentage overlap between repertoires was computed as shared unique clonotypes divided by the size of the smaller repertoire. RTK rarefaction, the Chao1 estimator, and Recon v2.1 estimates of unobserved clonotypes were used to assess repertoire richness. For all TCRbeta clonotypes obtained by the gDNA method from several donors, generation probabilities were computed with OLGA. This immuneACCESS table, as held by TCRdb, lists in-frame sequences with V and J called but not all clones. Of the missing ones, under half trace to an unresolved V gene in checked studies; the others have no known cause. The V and J calls and clone size are taken from that table; D and trimming were inferred from the DNA. This sample gives about 2.4 million clones in total; under 95% of them show up just once. The ten largest clones represent approximately 0.37% of the sample.

Donors were healthy HIV-negative adults with no recently reported acute infections or vaccinations. All donors were Caucasian adults living in Nashville, Tennessee, USA. Magnetic negative selection was used to enrich CD4+ T cells, after which naive cells were positively selected on CD45RA and the negative fraction became the memory subset. After blood collection by leukapheresis, PBMCs were isolated using Ficoll-Histopaque density gradient centrifugation and then cryopreserved in the vapor phase of liquid nitrogen. Analytical flow cytometry was used to check the purity and quantity of each magnetically sorted T cell population. Each sorted fraction had its genomic DNA isolated and then quantified by UV absorbance on a Nanodrop 2000c. The data originate from a study of shared clonotypes between healthy human individuals (TCRdb year 2020). For the study in its entirety: The cohort comprised two women and three men aged 18 to 49 years. For each donor, three plates each were used for CD4 naive and CD4 memory, two plates were used for CD8 naive, and one plate was used for CD8 memory. Per donor, leukapheresis produced somewhere between about 0.85 and 9.5 billion PBMCs. To estimate repertoire size and how much clonotypes are shared between individuals, the study performed deep sequencing of blood TCR repertoires from about five healthy adults. Libraries were prepared and TCR repertoires were sequenced by different laboratories using diverse techniques, in order to increase sequencing depth and limit assay-specific biases. What the work shows at the level of the full study, not this receptor alone: Compared with non-shared clonotypes, clonotypes shared by all four sorted-subset donors had higher generation probabilities. Across four donors, around 5.4% of naive CD4, more than 3% of naive CD8, 2.3% of memory CD4, and about 0.44% of memory CD8 clonotypes were shared. Because the study included a small number of donors, the genetic and exposure-history diversity represented was limited. Estimated clonotype richness was generally larger for naive than for memory subsets. Only blood was sampled, and tissue TCR repertoires likely differ from those in blood. Pairwise subsampling led to the expectation that sequencing depth would affect the degree of clonotype sharing among donors. Even with the large sequencing depth, rarefaction of the sorted-subset datasets indicated that sequencing was incomplete.

Based on the germline V gene, the CDR1 and CDR2 sequences are SGHTA and FQGNSA. The CDR3 covers 15 residues, taking in both the cysteine and the phenylalanine. The only DNA kept is the CDR3, 45 bases in frame from the first base. Trimming accounts for 4 bases at V and 6 bases at J, while the number of junction bases matched to no gene is 10. The sequence is built from TRBV7-2 and TRBJ2-7; 9 nucleotides in the junction match TRBD1. Sequencing used naive CD4+ T cells from PBMCs. This specimen's cell subset or site label, per the study, means: CD45RA+ positively selected. The TCR originated in a man aged 18 to 30 in good health. Some clones in this sample may be carry-over from other donors' samples. The CDR3 is CASSYDRDRVFEQYF. DNA sequence: TGTGCCAGCAGCTATGACCGGGACAGGGTCTTCGAGCAGTACTTC.